Listed below are T cell receptor beta chains from one sample, sequenced in a study of cytomegalovirus exposure and HLA in healthy donors. TCRdb's table, derived via immunoSEQ multiplex PCR, lists solely in-frame clones and lacks some. The sample carries approximately 140,000 clones, about three quarters recorded once. Source material: PBMCs. These receptors were collected from a middle-aged woman in good health and CMV-seronegative. The CDR3 runs from the conserved cysteine through the conserved F or W. D genes are given only for firm matches. Some rows have no size entry. The others give once, few or many, or a class for an expanded clone.

abundance | d_gene | j_gene | v_gene | CDR3aa | CDR3nt
- | - | TRBJ1-1 | TRBV6-1 | CATAGAANTEAFF | TGTGCCACCGCAGGGGCGGCGAACACTGAAGCTTTCTTT
- | TRBD2 | TRBJ2-7 | TRBV2 | CASSLAGYSYEQYF | TGTGCCAGCAGTCTAGCGGGCTACTCCTACGAGCAGTACTTC
once | TRBD1 | TRBJ1-4 | TRBV15 | CATSRGLQGEDEKLFF | TGTGCCACCAGCCGAGGGCTACAGGGGGAGGATGAAAAACTGTTTTTT
- | TRBD2 | TRBJ2-3 | TRBV28 | CASSSITVLAGSTDTQYF | TGTGCCAGCAGTTCGATAACAGTACTAGCGGGGAGCACAGATACGCAGTATTTT
- | TRBD1 | TRBJ2-7 | TRBV7-9 | CASSLDADRDEQYF | TGTGCCAGCAGCTTAGACGCTGACAGGGACGAGCAGTACTTC
once | - | TRBJ1-2 | TRBV18 | CASSLTGGAYGYTF | TGTGCCAGCTCCCTAACGGGGGGGGCCTATGGCTACACCTTC
- | - | TRBJ1-1 | TRBV7-6 | CASAGPGAMSTEAFF | TGTGCCAGCGCTGGGCCAGGGGCCATGAGCACTGAAGCTTTCTTT
once | - | TRBJ2-7 | TRBV25-1 | CASSRKGEGDEQYF | TGTGCCAGCAGTCGAAAGGGCGAGGGGGACGAGCAGTACTTC
- | - | TRBJ1-3 | TRBV5-1 | CASSLSESSGNTIYF | TGCGCCAGCAGCTTGTCGGAGAGCTCTGGAAACACCATATATTTT
- | - | TRBJ1-1 | TRBV27 | CASRRRDLNTEAFF | TGTGCCAGCAGGAGGAGGGATCTGAACACTGAAGCTTTCTTT
once | TRBD2 | TRBJ2-5 | TRBV5-5 | CASSLGASGRVWETQYF | TGTGCCAGCAGCTTGGGGGCTAGCGGGAGGGTGTGGGAGACCCAGTACTTC
- | - | TRBJ2-5 | TRBV15 | CATRTGLQETQYF | TGTGCCACCAGGACAGGCCTCCAAGAGACCCAGTACTTC
- | TRBD2 | TRBJ2-2 | TRBV5-1 | CASSRGEVNTGELFF | TGCGCCAGCAGCCGGGGGGAAGTGAACACCGGGGAGCTGTTTTTT
few | TRBD2 | TRBJ2-3 | TRBV11-1 | CASSQTSGVADTQYF | TGTGCCAGCAGCCAGACTAGCGGGGTCGCAGATACGCAGTATTTT
- | TRBD2 | TRBJ2-7 | TRBV9 | CASSPGGSSYEQYF | TGTGCCAGCAGCCCCGGGGGGAGCTCCTACGAGCAGTACTTC
few | - | TRBJ2-1 | TRBV2 | CASVQELGGNEQFF | TGTGCCAGTGTACAGGAACTTGGTGGCAATGAGCAGTTCTTC
few | - | TRBJ2-3 | TRBV27 | CASSPPGGVNTQYF | TGTGCCAGCAGTCCCCCTGGCGGAGTAAATACGCAGTATTTT
once | TRBD1 | TRBJ1-1 | TRBV6-4 | CASRDGQGGRNTEAFF | TGTGCCAGCAGGGATGGACAGGGCGGTAGGAACACTGAAGCTTTCTTT
- | TRBD1 | TRBJ1-5 | TRBV19 | CASSNPRGTGTSPNQPQHF | TGTGCCAGTAGTAATCCAAGGGGGACAGGAACATCCCCTAATCAGCCCCAGCATTTT
few | TRBD1 | TRBJ2-1 | TRBV5-1 | CASSQGQGYYNEQFF | TGCGCCAGCAGCCAGGGACAGGGGTACTACAATGAGCAGTTCTTC
- | TRBD2 | TRBJ2-2 | TRBV29-1 | CSVGAGGPPGELFF | TGCAGCGTTGGGGCGGGGGGCCCCCCCGGGGAGCTGTTTTTT
- | - | TRBJ1-1 | TRBV19 | CASSIDPGGTEAFF | TGTGCCAGTAGTATAGACCCGGGGGGAACTGAAGCTTTCTTT